The 9 T cell receptor beta chains below come from one sample, sequenced in a study of molecular identifiers for immune sequencing clone quantification. From the PCR reads, TCRdb called clonotypes with MiXCR, one entry per CDR3 protein. The sample comprises about half a million distinct CDR3 sequences, about 21% of which are singletons, and approximately 0.8% rests with the top ten. The material sequenced was naive CD8+ T cells from blood, with Jurkat cell RNA spiked in. The subset: FACS-sorted CD8+CD4-CCR7+CD45RA+ naive T cells. These receptors were obtained from a human donor in good health. Some libraries in this study had Jurkat cell RNA spiked in.

This clonotype was recorded a few times. The chain has TRBV3-1 and TRBJ2-3; 10 nucleotides match TRBD1. Germline-derived CDR1 and CDR2 are LGHDT and YNNKEL (reference sequence). V dropped 1 base and J dropped 4; count of bases not matched to a gene: 5. This CDR3 is built from 16 residues. The CDR3 region is CASSQVTGQGPDTQYF. CDR3 in DNA: TGTGCCAGCAGCCAAGTAACGGGACAGGGGCCAGATACGCAGTATTTT.

Only a few counts were recorded for this clonotype. The chain employs TRBV12-3 or TRBV12-4 and TRBJ1-5; D remains unclear. The V end was cut by 1 base, the J end by 1 base, with 8 bases between. The CDR3 covers 15 residues. This chain's CDR3 is CASSLEWGSNQPQHF. The CDR3 DNA follows: TGTGCCAGCAGTTTAGAGTGGGGAAGCAATCAGCCCCAGCATTTT.

There are a few counts of this clonotype. The chain joins TRBV4-1 to TRBJ2-7; 12 bases are shared with TRBD2. V lost 3 bases, J lost 9 bases, and 6 bases stayed unmatched. The CDR3 sequence is 14 residues long. Germline V lookup: CDR1 MGHRA, CDR2 YSYEKL. CDR3 residues: CASSQGLAGSGQYF. The CDR3 DNA reads TGCGCCAGCAGCCAGGGACTAGCGGGTTCAGGGCAGTACTTC.

The table lists this clonotype with a few counts. The chain employs TRBV13 and TRBJ1-2, with D tentatively TRBD1 (5 bases). CDR1 is PRHDT, CDR2 FYEKMQ, per germline (reference sequence). The CDR3 extends over 14 amino acids. The V end lost 5 bases, the J end lost 5 bases, and 15 bases lay between the germline ends. The CDR3 DNA follows: TGTGCCAGCAGCGTCGGGACGGAGACTTATGGCTACACCTTC. Translated, it gives CASSVGTETYGYTF.

This clonotype appeared many times. The gene calls are TRBV6-2 or TRBV6-3 and TRBJ1-5; maybe TRBD1 (5 bases). Per germline, CDR1 MNHEY and CDR2 SVGEGT. Trimming pared 3 bases from V and 3 bases from J, leaving 9 bases between. This CDR3 is 14 amino acids long. The CDR3, as DNA: TGTGCCAGCAGTTATAAGGGACCCAATCAGCCCCAGCATTTT. Translation: CASSYKGPNQPQHF.

This clonotype has a count of ten or more. The gene calls are TRBV5-1 and TRBJ2-3; unclear D gene. This CDR3 has 15 residues. From germline, CDR1 is SGHRS and CDR2 YFSETQ. V dropped 3 bases and J dropped 0 bases, with 11 bases sitting between them. The CDR3 spells CASSSYRVSTDTQYF. The CDR3 nucleotides are TGCGCCAGCAGCTCCTACAGAGTTAGCACAGATACGCAGTATTTT.

To note about this clonotype: A read error may produce the germline difference seen at one junction end. The chain combines TRBV7-3 with TRBJ2-5; possible D gene TRBD2, 6 bases. The CDR3 contains 15 residues. Germline V gene lookup returns CDR1 SGHTA and CDR2 FQGTGA. In DNA form, the CDR3 reads TGTGCCAGCAACTTAGGTGGGGGGTACCAAGAGACCCAGTACTTC. It translates to CASNLGGGYQETQYF.

This clonotype was counted only a few times. The chain recombines TRBV4-2 with TRBJ1-3, with no clear D. This CDR3 comprises 13 residues. Germline-derived CDR1 and CDR2 are LGHNA and YNFKEQ. With 2 bases removed from V and 4 bases from J, the gap between germline ends came to 6 bases. The CDR3 spells CASSQTSGNTIYF. The CDR3, as DNA: TGTGCCAGCAGCCAAACGTCCGGAAACACCATATATTTT.

The table lists this clonotype with a few counts. This chain links TRBV20-1 with TRBJ1-4, with 12 bases fitting TRBD1. Germline V gene lookup returns CDR1 DFQATT and CDR2 SNEGSKA (reference sequence). Losses at the gene ends were 4 bases for V and 7 bases for J; bases not matched to a gene: 4. The CDR3 has 14 residues. CDR3 residues: CSAKGTGGLEKLFF. CDR3 bases: TGCAGTGCTAAAGGGACAGGGGGCCTTGAAAAACTGTTTTTT.